This T cell receptor (beta chain) was captured by sequencing in a study of T cell changes during pregnancy in multiple sclerosis. Profiling relied on immunoSEQ multiplex PCR, and the TCRdb table lists in-frame clones only, not all of them. Of tens of thousands of clones in the sample, 93% were seen once. The germline CDR1 and CDR2 sequences are GTSNPN and SVGIG (reference sequence). There are 13 residues in the CDR3. The V segment lost 7 bases and the J segment 4 bases; nucleotides outside the gene matches: 10. This TCR was sampled from a female donor in good health, enrolled as a control in a pregnancy study. This sequence joins TRBV30 and TRBJ2-7; 7 bases agree with TRBD1. The source material was peripheral blood, sampled in the second trimester of pregnancy. The chain's CDR3 is CASNAGGSYEQYF. In nucleotides, the CDR3 is TGTGCCTCGAACGCAGGGGGAAGTTACGAGCAGTACTTC. The whole variable domain, remainder taken from reference TRBV30 and TRBJ2-7, is SQTIHQWPATLVQPVGSPLSLECTVEGTSNPNLYWYRQAAGRGLQLLFYSVGIGQISSEVPQNLSASRPQDRQFILSSKKLLLSDSGFYLCASNAGGSYEQYFGPGTRLTVT.